A selection of T cell receptor beta chains follows, all from one sample in a study of CD4 T cell repertoires in COVID-19. Repertoires were generated with immunoSEQ multiplex PCR, while TCRdb's copy carries only in-frame clones and drops some. The table includes 20,000 or so clones, 93% detected once. Sequenced here: circulating follicular helper CD4+ T cells (cTfh) from blood, sampled before the COVID-19 pandemic. These receptors were taken from a human donor who had COVID-19. Each CDR3 is given with its conserved first and last residue. The D gene is left open where the match is weak. Size is stated for part of the rows, as once, few or many counts, or as a class when the clone is expanded.

>TRBJ2-7|TRBV7-9|-|few
CASSLSPELEQYF
TGTGCCAGCAGCTTATCTCCTGAACTCGAGCAGTACTTC
>TRBJ1-6|TRBV18|-|-
CASSGGEGSPLHF
TGTGCCAGCTCGGGCGGGGAAGGTTCCCCCCTCCACTTT
>TRBJ2-6|TRBV6-1|-|-
CASSPLRSGANVLTF
TGTGCCAGCAGCCCCCTTCGCTCTGGGGCCAACGTCCTGACTTTC
>TRBJ1-2|TRBV25-1|TRBD1|-
CASSELGTVVGGYTF
TGTGCCAGCAGTGAATTGGGGACAGTTGTTGGTGGCTACACCTTC
>TRBJ1-4|TRBV11-2|-|-
CASSLNRASRNEKLFF
TGTGCCAGCAGCCTGAACAGGGCCAGTAGGAATGAAAAACTGTTTTTT
>TRBJ2-7|TRBV20-1|-|-
CSASLGERQYF
TGCAGTGCTAGTTTAGGGGAAAGGCAGTACTTC
>TRBJ2-1|TRBV5-1|TRBD2|-
CASSLVRTRYNEQFF
TGCGCCAGCAGCTTGGTCAGGACTAGATACAATGAGCAGTTCTTC
>TRBJ2-1|TRBV19|-|-
CASSSYNEQFF
TGTGCCAGTAGTTCGTACAATGAGCAGTTCTTC
>TRBJ2-7|TRBV27|-|-
CASGPQGSYEQYF
TGTGCCAGCGGCCCACAGGGTTCCTACGAGCAGTACTTC
>TRBJ1-2|TRBV9|-|-
CASSVDEEYGYTF
TGTGCCAGCAGCGTAGATGAGGAATATGGCTACACCTTC
>TRBJ2-7|TRBV28|-|-
CASRQGPYEQYF
TGTGCCAGCAGGCAGGGTCCATACGAGCAGTACTTC
>TRBJ2-3|TRBV14|TRBD2|-
CASSQSSSGYSTDTQYF
TGTGCCAGCAGCCAAAGTTCTAGCGGGTATAGCACAGATACGCAGTATTTT
>TRBJ2-1|TRBV7-2|TRBD1|-
CASSSGQGAPTEQFF
TGTGCCAGCAGCTCGGGACAGGGGGCGCCTACTGAGCAGTTCTTC
>TRBJ1-1|TRBV6-6|-|-
CASSYSGGNTEAFF
TGTGCCAGCAGTTACTCCGGCGGGAACACTGAAGCTTTCTTT
>TRBJ1-1|TRBV2|TRBD1|-
CASSRDTGENTEAFF
TGTGCCAGCAGTCGCGATACAGGGGAGAACACTGAAGCTTTCTTT
>TRBJ2-5|TRBV29-1|TRBD1|-
CSVVPRRQGGETQYF
TGCAGCGTTGTTCCCCGCCGACAGGGCGGTGAGACCCAGTACTTC
>TRBJ2-3|TRBV10-3|TRBD2|once
CAISDQKTGTSGRTDTQYF
TGTGCCATCAGTGACCAGAAGACCGGGACTAGCGGGCGCACAGATACGCAGTATTTT
>TRBJ2-5|TRBV14|-|-
CASSPGETQYF
TGTGCCAGCAGCCCAGGGGAGACCCAGTACTTC
>TRBJ2-5|TRBV2|TRBD2|-
CASSSERGETQYF
TGTGCCAGCAGTTCGGAGCGGGGAGAGACCCAGTACTTC
>TRBJ2-1|TRBV9|TRBD1|-
CASSGGQGSYNEQFF
TGTGCCAGCAGCGGGGGACAGGGGTCCTACAATGAGCAGTTCTTC
>TRBJ2-3|TRBV4-2|TRBD2|-
CASSQTLAGWDTQYF
TGTGCCAGCAGCCAAACCCTAGCGGGTTGGGATACGCAGTATTTT
>TRBJ2-7|TRBV27|TRBD1|-
CASSLTGVFSEQYF
TGTGCCAGCAGCTTAACAGGGGTTTTCTCCGAGCAGTACTTC
>TRBJ1-2|TRBV11-2|-|once
CASSLDRLNYGYTF
TGTGCCAGCAGCTTAGACAGGTTGAACTATGGCTACACCTTC
>TRBJ1-1|TRBV6-1|-|once
CASSTGISTEAFF
TGTGCCAGCAGTACAGGGATAAGCACTGAAGCTTTCTTT
>TRBJ2-3|TRBV15|-|-
CATSRDRGTDTQYF
TGTGCCACCAGCAGAGACCGTGGCACAGATACGCAGTATTTT
>TRBJ1-2|TRBV28|-|-
CASSPWTANYGYTF
TGTGCCAGCAGTCCGTGGACTGCAAATTATGGCTACACCTTC
>TRBJ2-1|TRBV7-8|TRBD1|-
CASSPGTGASNEQFF
TGTGCCAGCAGCCCCGGGACAGGGGCCTCTAATGAGCAGTTCTTC
>TRBJ1-5|TRBV7-2|TRBD1|once
CASSGGQGVEPQHF
TGTGCCAGCAGCGGAGGACAGGGTGTTGAGCCCCAGCATTTT
>TRBJ2-3|TRBV25-1|TRBD2|-
CANLSGTSGGGTTDTQYF
TGTGCCAACCTTTCCGGGACTAGCGGGGGAGGAACCACAGATACGCAGTATTTT
>TRBJ2-5|TRBV7-8|TRBD1|-
CASSSLTGSMETQYF
TGTGCCAGCAGCTCCCTGACAGGGAGTATGGAGACCCAGTACTTC
>TRBJ1-6|TRBV27|-|-
CASSSGEGSYNSPLHF
TGTGCCAGCAGTTCGGGAGAAGGCTCCTATAATTCACCCCTCCACTTT
>TRBJ1-2|TRBV6-5|-|-
CASSYRAGAGYTF
TGTGCCAGCAGTTACAGGGCGGGGGCCGGCTACACCTTC
>TRBJ2-1|TRBV5-8|TRBD2|-
CASSYPSAGTNNEQFF
TGTGCCAGCAGCTACCCTTCAGCGGGAACAAATAATGAGCAGTTCTTC
>TRBJ1-5|TRBV6-5|-|-
CASSRGGSSNQPQHF
TGTGCCAGCAGCCGCGGTGGATCCAGCAATCAGCCCCAGCATTTT
>TRBJ2-2|TRBV18|-|-
CASSPFNAQGGTGELFF
TGTGCCAGCTCACCGTTTAATGCGCAGGGCGGCACCGGGGAGCTGTTTTTT
>TRBJ2-3|TRBV9|TRBD2|-
CASAGGPDTQYF
TGTGCGTCAGCGGGGGGCCCAGATACGCAGTATTTT
>TRBJ1-6|TRBV5-4|TRBD1|once
CASSWDRDSPLHF
TGTGCCAGCAGCTGGGACAGGGATTCACCCCTCCACTTT
>TRBJ2-2|TRBV11-2|TRBD1|-
CASSLSGGGGELFF
TGTGCCAGCAGCTTATCAGGGGGCGGCGGGGAGCTGTTTTTT
>TRBJ1-3|TRBV27|-|-
CASSLKFGSSGNTIYF
TGTGCCAGCAGTTTAAAGTTTGGCTCCTCTGGAAACACCATATATTTT
>TRBJ2-7|TRBV29-1|TRBD2|once
CSATPGGNLLEQYF
TGCAGCGCTACCCCGGGAGGTAATCTCCTCGAGCAGTACTTC